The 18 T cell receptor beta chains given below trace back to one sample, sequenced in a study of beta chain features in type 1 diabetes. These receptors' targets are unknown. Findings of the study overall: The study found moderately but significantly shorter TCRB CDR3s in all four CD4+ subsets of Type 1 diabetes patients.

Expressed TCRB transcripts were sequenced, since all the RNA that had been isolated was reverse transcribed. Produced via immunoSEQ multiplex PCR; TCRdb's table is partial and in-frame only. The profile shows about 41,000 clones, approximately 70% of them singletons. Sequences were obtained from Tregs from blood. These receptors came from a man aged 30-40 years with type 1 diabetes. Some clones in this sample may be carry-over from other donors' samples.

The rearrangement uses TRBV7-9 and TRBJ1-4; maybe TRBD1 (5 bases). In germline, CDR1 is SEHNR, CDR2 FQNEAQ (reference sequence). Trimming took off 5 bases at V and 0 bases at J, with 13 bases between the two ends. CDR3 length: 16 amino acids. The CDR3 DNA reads TGTGCCAGCAGCCTAAGGACATTTGCAACTAATGAAAAACTGTTTTTT. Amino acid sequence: CASSLRTFATNEKLFF. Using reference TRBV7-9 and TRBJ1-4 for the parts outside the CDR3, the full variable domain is DTGVSQNPRHKITKRGQNVTFRCDPISEHNRLYWYRQTLGQGPEFLTYFQNEAQLEKSRLLSDRFSAERPKGSFSTLEIQRTEQGDSAMYLCASSLRTFATNEKLFFGSGTQLSVL.

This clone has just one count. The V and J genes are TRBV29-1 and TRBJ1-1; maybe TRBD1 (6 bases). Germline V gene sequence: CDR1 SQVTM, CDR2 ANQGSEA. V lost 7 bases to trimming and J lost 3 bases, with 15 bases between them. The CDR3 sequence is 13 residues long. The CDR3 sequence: CSAQAGADTEAFF. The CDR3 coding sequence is TGCAGCGCGCAGGCAGGGGCGGACACTGAAGCTTTCTTT.

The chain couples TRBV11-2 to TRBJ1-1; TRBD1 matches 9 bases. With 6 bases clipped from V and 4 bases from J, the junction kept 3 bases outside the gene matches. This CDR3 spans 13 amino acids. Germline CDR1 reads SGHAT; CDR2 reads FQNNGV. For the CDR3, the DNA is TGTGCCAGCAGACTGACAGGGGGCACTGAAGCTTTCTTT. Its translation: CASRLTGGTEAFF.

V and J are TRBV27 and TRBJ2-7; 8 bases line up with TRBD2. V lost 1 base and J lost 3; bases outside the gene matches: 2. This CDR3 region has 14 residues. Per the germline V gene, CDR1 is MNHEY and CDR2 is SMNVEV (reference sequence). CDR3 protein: CASSLLGLDYEQYF. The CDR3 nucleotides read TGTGCCAGCAGTTTATTGGGACTAGACTACGAGCAGTACTTC.

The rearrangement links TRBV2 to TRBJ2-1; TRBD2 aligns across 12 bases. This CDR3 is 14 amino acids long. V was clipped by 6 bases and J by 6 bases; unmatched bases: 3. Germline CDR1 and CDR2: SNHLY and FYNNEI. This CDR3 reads CASRGLAGPNEQFF. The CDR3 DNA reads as TGTGCCAGCAGAGGACTAGCGGGGCCCAATGAGCAGTTCTTC.

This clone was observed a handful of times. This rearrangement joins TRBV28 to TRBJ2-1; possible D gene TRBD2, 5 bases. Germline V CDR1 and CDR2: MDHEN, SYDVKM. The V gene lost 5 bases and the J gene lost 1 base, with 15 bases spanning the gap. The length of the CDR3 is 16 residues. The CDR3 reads CASSGHPGFSYNEQFF. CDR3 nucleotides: TGTGCCAGCAGTGGCCATCCGGGGTTTTCCTACAATGAGCAGTTCTTC.

This CDR3 reads CASSLRDRVYAFF. Here the CDR3 DNA reads TGTGCCAGCAGCTTGCGGGACAGGGTATACGCTTTCTTT. This chain links TRBV5-6 with TRBJ1-1, with 9 bases identical to TRBD1. V lost 1 base and J lost 11; bases outside the gene matches: 6. The CDR3 runs 13 residues. Germline CDR1 and CDR2: SGHDT and YYEEEE.

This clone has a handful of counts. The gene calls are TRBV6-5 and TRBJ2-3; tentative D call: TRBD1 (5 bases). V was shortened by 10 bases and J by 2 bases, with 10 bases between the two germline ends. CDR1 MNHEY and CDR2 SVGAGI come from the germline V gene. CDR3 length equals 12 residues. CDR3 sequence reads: CATRTYTDTQYF. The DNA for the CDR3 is TGTGCCACAAGGACATACACAGATACGCAGTATTTT.

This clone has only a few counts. CDR3 sequence (DNA): TGTGCCAGCAGTAAAACAGGGGGCAATCAGCCCCAGCATTTT. Its translation is CASSKTGGNQPQHF. The chain joins TRBV6-5 to TRBJ1-5; 7 nucleotides match TRBD1. The ends lost 5 bases at V and 2 bases at J; junction bases unmatched: 3. The CDR3 length is 14 residues. Germline values: CDR1 MNHEY, CDR2 SVGAGI.

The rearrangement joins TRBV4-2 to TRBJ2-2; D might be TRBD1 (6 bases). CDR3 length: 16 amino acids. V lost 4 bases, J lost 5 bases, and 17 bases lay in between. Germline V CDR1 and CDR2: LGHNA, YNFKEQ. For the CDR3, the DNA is TGTGCCAGCAGCCCTGGGAACAGGGAATGGACCGGGGAGCTGTTTTTT. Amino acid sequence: CASSPGNREWTGELFF.

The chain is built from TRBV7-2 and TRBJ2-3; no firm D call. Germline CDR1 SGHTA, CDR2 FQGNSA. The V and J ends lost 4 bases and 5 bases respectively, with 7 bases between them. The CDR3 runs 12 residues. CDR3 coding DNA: TGTGCCAGCAGCTACCAGCGAGATACGCAGTATTTT. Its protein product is CASSYQRDTQYF.

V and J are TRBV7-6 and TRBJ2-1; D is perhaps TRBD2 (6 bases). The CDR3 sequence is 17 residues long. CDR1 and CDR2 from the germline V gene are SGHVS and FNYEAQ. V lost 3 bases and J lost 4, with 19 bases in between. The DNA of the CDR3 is TGTGCCAGCAGCTTCGAAGGAGGGACCTCTCTTTACAATGAGCAGTTCTTC. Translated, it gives CASSFEGGTSLYNEQFF. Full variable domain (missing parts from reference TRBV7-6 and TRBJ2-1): GAGVSQSPRYKVTKRGQDVALRCDPISGHVSLYWYRQALGQGPEFLTYFNYEAQQDKSGLPNDRFSAERPEGSISTLTIQRTEQRDSAMYRCASSFEGGTSLYNEQFFGPGTRLTVL.

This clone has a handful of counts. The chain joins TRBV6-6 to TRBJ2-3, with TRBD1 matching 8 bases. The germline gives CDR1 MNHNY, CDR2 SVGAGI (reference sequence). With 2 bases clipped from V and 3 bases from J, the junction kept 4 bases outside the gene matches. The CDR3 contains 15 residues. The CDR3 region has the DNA TGTGCCAGCAGTTACGGAACAGGGGGGACAGATACGCAGTATTTT. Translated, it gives CASSYGTGGTDTQYF.

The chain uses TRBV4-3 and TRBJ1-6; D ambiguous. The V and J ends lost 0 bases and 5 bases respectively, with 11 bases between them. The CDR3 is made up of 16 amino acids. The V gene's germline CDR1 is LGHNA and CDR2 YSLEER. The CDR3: CASSQDLSRNNSPLHF. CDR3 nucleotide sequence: TGCGCCAGCAGCCAAGATCTTTCCAGAAATAATTCACCCCTCCACTTT.

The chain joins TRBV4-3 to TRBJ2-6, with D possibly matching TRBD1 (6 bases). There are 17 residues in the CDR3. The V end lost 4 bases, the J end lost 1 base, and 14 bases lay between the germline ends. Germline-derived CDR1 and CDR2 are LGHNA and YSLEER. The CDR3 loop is CASSPQGLGSGANVLTF. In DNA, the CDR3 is TGCGCCAGCAGCCCTCAGGGGCTTGGGTCTGGGGCCAACGTCCTGACTTTC.

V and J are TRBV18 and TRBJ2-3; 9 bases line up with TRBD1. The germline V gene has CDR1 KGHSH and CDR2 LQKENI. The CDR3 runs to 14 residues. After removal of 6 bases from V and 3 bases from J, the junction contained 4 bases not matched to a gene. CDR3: CASSRDRVTDTQYF. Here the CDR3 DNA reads TGTGCCAGCTCCCGGGACAGGGTTACAGATACGCAGTATTTT.

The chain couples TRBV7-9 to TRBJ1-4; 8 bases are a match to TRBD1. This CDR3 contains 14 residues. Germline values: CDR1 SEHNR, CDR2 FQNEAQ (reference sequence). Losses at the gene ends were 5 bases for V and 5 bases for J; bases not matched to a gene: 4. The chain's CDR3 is CASSRRTGNEKLFF. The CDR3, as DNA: TGTGCCAGCAGCCGGCGGACAGGGAATGAAAAACTGTTTTTT.

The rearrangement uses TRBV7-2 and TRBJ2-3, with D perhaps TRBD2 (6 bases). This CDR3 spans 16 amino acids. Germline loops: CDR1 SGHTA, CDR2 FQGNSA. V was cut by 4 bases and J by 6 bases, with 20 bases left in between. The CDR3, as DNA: TGTGCCAGCAGCTCCGCCCTAGCGTTGAGTGGGGATACGCAGTATTTT. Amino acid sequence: CASSSALALSGDTQYF. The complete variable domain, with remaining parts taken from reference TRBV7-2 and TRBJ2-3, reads GAGVSQSPSNKVTEKGKDVELRCDPISGHTALYWYRQSLGQGLEFLIYFQGNSAPDKSGLPSDRFSAERTGGSVSTLTIQRTQQEDSAVYLCASSSALALSGDTQYFGPGTRLTVL.